Given below is one T cell receptor (beta chain) in context. Its antigen remains unknown. MiXCR was run by TCRdb on the 5' RACE reads, yielding one entry per CDR3 protein. This sample has some 300,000 distinct CDR3 sequences, with around 10% found just once. This entry is derived from a study of T cells after yellow fever vaccination. Study information: SMART-Seq v4 Ultra Low Input served to prepare low-cell-number fractions. Study-level findings and limits: The appearance of a small share of clonotypes in both CD4 and CD8 compartments was observed. Secondary responses were weaker yet peaked faster, day 5 versus 15.

This material consisted of CD4+ T cells sorted from PBMCs, taken 5 days after the yellow fever booster vaccination. The clonotype was recovered from a young man who received the YFV17D yellow fever vaccine.

This CDR3 is CASSTYSGAGVTEAFF. As DNA, the CDR3 is TGTGCCAGTAGTACTTACTCAGGGGCCGGAGTAACTGAAGCTTTCTTT. The rearrangement links TRBV19 to TRBJ1-1, with D perhaps TRBD1 (6 bases). The CDR3 runs 16 residues. Per the germline V gene, CDR1 is LNHDA and CDR2 is SQIVND (reference sequence). The V gene lost 4 bases and the J gene lost 5 bases, with 20 bases spanning the gap. Complete variable domain (other parts from reference TRBV19 and TRBJ1-1): DGGITQSPKYLFRKEGQNVTLSCEQNLNHDAMYWYRQDPGQGLRLIYYSQIVNDFQKGDIAEGYSVSREKKESFPLTVTSAQKNPTAFYLCASSTYSGAGVTEAFFGQGTRLTVV.